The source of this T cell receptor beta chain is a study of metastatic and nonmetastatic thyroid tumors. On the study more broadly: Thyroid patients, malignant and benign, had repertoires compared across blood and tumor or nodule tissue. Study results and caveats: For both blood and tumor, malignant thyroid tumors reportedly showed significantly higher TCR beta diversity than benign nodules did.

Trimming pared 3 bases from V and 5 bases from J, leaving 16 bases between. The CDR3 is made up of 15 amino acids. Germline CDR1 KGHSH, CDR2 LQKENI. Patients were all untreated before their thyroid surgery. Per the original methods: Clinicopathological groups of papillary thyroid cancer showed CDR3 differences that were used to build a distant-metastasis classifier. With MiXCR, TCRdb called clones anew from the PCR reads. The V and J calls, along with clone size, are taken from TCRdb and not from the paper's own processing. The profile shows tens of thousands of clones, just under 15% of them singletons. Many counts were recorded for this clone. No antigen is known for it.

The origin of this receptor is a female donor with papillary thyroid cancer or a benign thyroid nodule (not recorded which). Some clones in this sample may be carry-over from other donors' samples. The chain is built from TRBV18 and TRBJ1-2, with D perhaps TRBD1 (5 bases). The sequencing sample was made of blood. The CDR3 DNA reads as TGTGCCAGCTCACCTTCAGGGCCGAACACATATGGCTACACCTTC. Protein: CASSPSGPNTYGYTF.